These 14 T cell receptor beta chains were sequenced from one sample in a study of OX40 agonist ivuxolimab in advanced cancers. Libraries were prepared by immunoSEQ multiplex PCR; TCRdb keeps only in-frame clonotypes and omits some of them. The sample lists about 37,000 clones; around 83% were seen once. Sequences were derived from CD4+ or CD8+ T cells sorted from blood, sampled in a trial of the OX40 agonist ivuxolimab. Source of these receptors: an adult with an advanced solid tumor such as melanoma, head and neck, liver or kidney cancer.

The rearrangement links TRBV2 to TRBJ1-5; a possible D gene is TRBD1 (6 bases). V lost 6 bases to trimming and J lost 5 bases, with 11 bases between them. The V gene's germline CDR1 is SNHLY and CDR2 FYNNEI. This CDR3 has 13 residues. CDR3 in DNA: TGTGCCAGCAGCCTGACAGGAGATCAGCCCCAGCATTTT. This gives the protein CASSLTGDQPQHF.

The V gene is TRBV6-5, the J gene TRBJ2-1, with D maybe TRBD1 (5 bases). This CDR3 has 14 amino acids. In germline, CDR1 is MNHEY, CDR2 SVGAGI. The V and J ends lost 5 bases and 3 bases respectively, with 11 bases between them. In DNA form, the CDR3 reads TGTGCCAGCAGTCTTCTTGACAGCTACAATGAGCAGTTCTTC. Residues: CASSLLDSYNEQFF.

The chain has TRBV4-2 and TRBJ2-2; perhaps TRBD2 as D (7 bases). The length of the CDR3 is 16 residues. Between the trimmed V and J ends, which lost 4 bases and 0 bases, there was a span of 12 bases. From germline, CDR1 is LGHNA and CDR2 YNFKEQ. The CDR3 here is CASSPFGGPNTGELFF. The DNA of the CDR3 is TGTGCCAGCAGCCCCTTCGGGGGGCCGAACACCGGGGAGCTGTTTTTT.

The rearrangement joins TRBV6-6 to TRBJ1-5, with D perhaps TRBD1 (5 bases). CDR1 and CDR2 (germline): MNHNY, SVGAGI (reference sequence). The germline V and J ends were trimmed by 4 bases and 5 bases, with 15 bases remaining between them. The CDR3 runs 15 residues. The CDR3 DNA sequence: TGTGCCAGCAGTTCCGGGACTGCGGGGGATCAGCCCCAGCATTTT. Its translation: CASSSGTAGDQPQHF.

In its sample, this clone was seen once. The chain recombines TRBV19 with TRBJ2-5; D may be TRBD2 (6 bases). Trimming took off 4 bases at V and 2 bases at J, with 14 bases between the two ends. CDR1 and CDR2 (germline): LNHDA, SQIVND (reference sequence). This CDR3 comprises 15 residues. CDR3 sequence reads: CASSRDLRDQETQYF. CDR3 DNA sequence: TGTGCCAGTAGTAGGGACCTGCGGGATCAAGAGACCCAGTACTTC.

The chain has TRBV18 and TRBJ2-7; no clear D gene. CDR1 and CDR2 (germline): KGHSH, LQKENI. V was pared by 6 bases and J by 0 bases, with 9 bases between. This CDR3 has 13 residues. The DNA for the CDR3 is TGTGCCAGCTCGCCGACATTCTCCTACGAGCAGTACTTC. It translates to CASSPTFSYEQYF.

The chain has TRBV7-2 and TRBJ2-7; D is perhaps TRBD2 (6 bases). The CDR3 is made up of 13 amino acids. Germline-derived CDR1 and CDR2 are SGHTA and FQGNSA. Trimming took 1 base from V and 4 from J, leaving 8 bases between them. This CDR3 reads CASSLVGGYEQYF. As DNA, the CDR3 is TGTGCCAGCAGCTTAGTCGGGGGTTACGAGCAGTACTTC.

The rearrangement uses TRBV19 and TRBJ1-4, with D possibly matching TRBD1 (6 bases). Per germline, CDR1 LNHDA and CDR2 SQIVND (reference sequence). The V end was cut by 6 bases, the J end by 6 bases, with 14 bases between. This CDR3 comprises 14 residues. As DNA, the CDR3 is TGTGCCAGTAGCCTGTTCGGGGGGCATGAAAAACTGTTTTTT. As protein: CASSLFGGHEKLFF. Using reference TRBV19 and TRBJ1-4 for the parts outside the CDR3, the full variable domain is DGGITQSPKYLFRKEGQNVTLSCEQNLNHDAMYWYRQDPGQGLRLIYYSQIVNDFQKGDIAEGYSVSREKKESFPLTVTSAQKNPTAFYLCASSLFGGHEKLFFGSGTQLSVL.

This clone showed up just once. The chain links TRBV11-2 to TRBJ2-2, with TRBD2 as a possible D gene (6 bases). The V and J ends lost 4 bases and 3 bases respectively, with 21 bases between them. The CDR3 loop spans 18 amino acids. Germline V CDR1 and CDR2: SGHAT, FQNNGV. In nucleotides, the CDR3 is TGTGCCAGCAGCTCGACCGCTCGTCGGGGGAACTACACCGGGGAGCTGTTTTTT. This translates into CASSSTARRGNYTGELFF.

J is TRBJ1-2 and V is TRBV2; D is undetermined. V lost 8 bases and J lost 4, with 8 bases in between. Germline V lookup: CDR1 SNHLY, CDR2 FYNNEI. This CDR3 has 11 amino acids. The CDR3 here is CASVAGYGYTF. The CDR3 bases are TGTGCCAGCGTAGCGGGCTATGGCTACACCTTC.

The V gene is TRBV6-4, the J gene TRBJ1-5, with a tentative D call TRBD1 (5 bases). This CDR3 is 15 amino acids long. V was cut by 4 bases and J by 3 bases, with 13 bases left in between. The V gene's germline CDR1 is MRHNA and CDR2 SNTAGT. This CDR3 reads CASSAEAGFNQPQHF. In DNA form, the CDR3 reads TGTGCCAGCAGTGCAGAGGCAGGGTTCAATCAGCCCCAGCATTTT.

The chain recombines TRBV7-9 with TRBJ1-5; TRBD1 might be the D (5 bases). The CDR3 contains 14 residues. V was shortened by 5 bases and J by 4 bases, with 12 bases between the two germline ends. Germline V gene lookup returns CDR1 SEHNR and CDR2 FQNEAQ (reference sequence). CDR3: CASSPGLANQPQHF. The CDR3 nucleotides read TGTGCCAGCAGCCCGGGACTGGCAAATCAGCCCCAGCATTTT.

The genes are TRBV4-2 and TRBJ2-1; D gene unclear. The CDR3 extends over 16 amino acids. The V end was cut by 0 bases, the J end by 2 bases, with 11 bases between. CDR1 and CDR2 from the germline V gene are LGHNA and YNFKEQ. CDR3 residues: CASSQETGSAYNEQFF. CDR3 coding DNA: TGTGCCAGCAGCCAAGAAACGGGCTCGGCCTACAATGAGCAGTTCTTC.

V gene TRBV28 combines with J gene TRBJ2-3; D uncertain. Germline CDR1 is MDHEN and CDR2 is SYDVKM. V dropped 5 bases and J dropped 0 bases, with 6 bases sitting between them. This CDR3 contains 13 residues. CDR3 sequence reads: CASSVSSTDTQYF. Here the CDR3 DNA reads TGTGCCAGCAGTGTGTCTAGCACAGATACGCAGTATTTT.